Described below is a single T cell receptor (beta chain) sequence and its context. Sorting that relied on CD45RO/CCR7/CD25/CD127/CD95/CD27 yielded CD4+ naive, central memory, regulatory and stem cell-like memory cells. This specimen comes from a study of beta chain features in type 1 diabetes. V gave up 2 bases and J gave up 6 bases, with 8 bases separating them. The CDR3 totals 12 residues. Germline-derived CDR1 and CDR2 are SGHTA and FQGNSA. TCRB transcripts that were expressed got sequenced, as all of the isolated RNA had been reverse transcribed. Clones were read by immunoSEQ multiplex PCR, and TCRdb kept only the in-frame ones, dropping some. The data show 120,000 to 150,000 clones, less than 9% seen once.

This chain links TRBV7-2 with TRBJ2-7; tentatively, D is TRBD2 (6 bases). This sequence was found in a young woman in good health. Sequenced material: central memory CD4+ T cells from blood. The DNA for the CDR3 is TGTGCCAGCAGCTTACGCGGGGTCGAGCAGTACTTC. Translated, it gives CASSLRGVEQYF. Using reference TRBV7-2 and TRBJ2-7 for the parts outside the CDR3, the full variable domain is GAGVSQSPSNKVTEKGKDVELRCDPISGHTALYWYRQSLGQGLEFLIYFQGNSAPDKSGLPSDRFSAERTGGSVSTLTIQRTQQEDSAVYLCASSLRGVEQYFGPGTRLTVT.